This entry is about one T cell receptor (beta chain). The sample comes from a study of blood T cell repertoires in COVID-19. Overall study: COVID-19 samples, acute and convalescent, were from the United States, Italy and Spain. In each case, the material was cDNA or gDNA derived from T cells, B-cell-depleted T cells, or PBMCs.

Germline assignment: CDR1 LGHDT and CDR2 YNNKEL (reference sequence). With 0 bases removed from V and 4 bases from J, the gap between germline ends came to 13 bases. This CDR3 is 16 amino acids long. Authors' data handling: Estimation of nucleated cell counts relied on the amplification of reference gene primers. The table came from immunoSEQ multiplex PCR; TCRdb's copy has only in-frame clones and leaves some out. V, J and clone size reflect that table, while D and trimming were determined from the DNA. The sample has over 50,000 clones, 80% to 90% seen once. What was sequenced was peripheral blood. This sequence was found in a man in his 60s with acute or convalescent COVID-19. The chain is built from TRBV3-1 (or the pseudogene TRBV3-2) and TRBJ1-3; a possible D gene is TRBD1 (5 bases). Written as DNA, the CDR3 is TGTGCCAGCAGCCAAGAGGGCAGGGTAGTAGGAAACACCATATATTTT. Protein product: CASSQEGRVVGNTIYF.